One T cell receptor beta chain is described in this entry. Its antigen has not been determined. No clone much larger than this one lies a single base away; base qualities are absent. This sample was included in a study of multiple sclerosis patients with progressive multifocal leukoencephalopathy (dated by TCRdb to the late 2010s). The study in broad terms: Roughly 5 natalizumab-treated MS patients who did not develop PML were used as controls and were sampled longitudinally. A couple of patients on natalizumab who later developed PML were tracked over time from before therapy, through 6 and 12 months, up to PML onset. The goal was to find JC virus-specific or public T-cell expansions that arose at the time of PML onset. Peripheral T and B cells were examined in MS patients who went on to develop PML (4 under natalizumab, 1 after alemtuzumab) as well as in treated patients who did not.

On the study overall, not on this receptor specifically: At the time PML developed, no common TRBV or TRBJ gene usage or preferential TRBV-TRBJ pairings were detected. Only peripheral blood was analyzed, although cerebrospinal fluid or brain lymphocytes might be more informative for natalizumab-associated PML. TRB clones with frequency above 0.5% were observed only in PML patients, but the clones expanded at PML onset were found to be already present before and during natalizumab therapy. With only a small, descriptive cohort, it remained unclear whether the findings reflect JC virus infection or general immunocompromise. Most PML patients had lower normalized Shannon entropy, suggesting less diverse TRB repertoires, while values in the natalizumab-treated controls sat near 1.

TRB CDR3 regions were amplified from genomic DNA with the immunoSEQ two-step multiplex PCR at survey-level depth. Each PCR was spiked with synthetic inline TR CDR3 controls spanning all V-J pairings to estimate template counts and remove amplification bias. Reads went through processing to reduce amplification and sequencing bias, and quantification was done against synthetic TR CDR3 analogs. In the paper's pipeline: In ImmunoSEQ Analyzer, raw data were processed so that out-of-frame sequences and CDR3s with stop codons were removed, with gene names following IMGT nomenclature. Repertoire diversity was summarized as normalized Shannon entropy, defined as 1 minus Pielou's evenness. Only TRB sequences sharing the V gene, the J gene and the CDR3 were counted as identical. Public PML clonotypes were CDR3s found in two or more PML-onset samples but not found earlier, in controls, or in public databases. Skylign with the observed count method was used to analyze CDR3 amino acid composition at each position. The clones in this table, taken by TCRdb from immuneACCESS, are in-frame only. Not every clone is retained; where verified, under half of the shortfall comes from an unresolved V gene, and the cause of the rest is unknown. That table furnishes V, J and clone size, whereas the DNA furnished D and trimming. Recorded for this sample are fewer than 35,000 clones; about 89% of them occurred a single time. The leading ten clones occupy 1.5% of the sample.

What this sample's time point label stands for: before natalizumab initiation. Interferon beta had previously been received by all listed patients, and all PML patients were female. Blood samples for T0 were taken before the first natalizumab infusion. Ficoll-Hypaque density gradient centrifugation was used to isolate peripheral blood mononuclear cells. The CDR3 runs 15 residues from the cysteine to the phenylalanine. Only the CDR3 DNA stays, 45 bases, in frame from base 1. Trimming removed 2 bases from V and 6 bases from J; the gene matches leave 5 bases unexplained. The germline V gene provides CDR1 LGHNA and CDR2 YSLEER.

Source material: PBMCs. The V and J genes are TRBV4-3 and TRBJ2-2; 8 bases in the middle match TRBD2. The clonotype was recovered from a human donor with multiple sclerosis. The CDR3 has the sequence CASSQMTSEAGELFF. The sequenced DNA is TGCGCCAGCAGCCAAATGACTAGCGAGGCCGGGGAGCTGTTTTTT.